The clone carrying this T cell receptor beta chain was found a few times. Its antigen is as yet unknown. The patients chosen for sequencing had shown expansion of CD8+CD57+ cells (detected by flow cytometry). Patients had received no therapy at the time of blood sampling. This entry is derived from a study of CD8+CD57+ T cells in acquired aplastic anemia. Study-wide background: Mean yield of DNA from sorted CD4+ and CD8+ cells was about 3.2 ug. Points from the study as a whole: Patients had around 30 CD8+ CDR3 sequences in common with controls (the shared set).

Trimming cost V 0 bases and J 6 bases, with 12 bases left between them. The CDR3 contains 15 residues. Germline V gene lookup returns CDR1 LNHNV and CDR2 YYDKDF (reference sequence). Using genomic DNA as the template, TCR beta VDJ and CDR3 profiling was carried out. From the reads, TCRdb called clonotypes with MiXCR, one entry per CDR3 protein. The repertoire includes 200,000 to 250,000 distinct CDR3 sequences, about 60% of them detected once, and about three fifths sits in the top ten. The rearrangement links TRBV15 to TRBJ1-5, with D tentatively TRBD1 (5 bases). This sequence originates from a human donor with aplastic anemia. Sequences were obtained from sorted CD4+, CD8+, or CD8+CD57+ T cells (not recorded which) from PBMCs. CDR3 sequence: CATSRDLGPFQPQHF. The DNA for the CDR3 is TGTGCCACCAGCAGAGATTTGGGGCCTTTTCAGCCCCAGCATTTT.